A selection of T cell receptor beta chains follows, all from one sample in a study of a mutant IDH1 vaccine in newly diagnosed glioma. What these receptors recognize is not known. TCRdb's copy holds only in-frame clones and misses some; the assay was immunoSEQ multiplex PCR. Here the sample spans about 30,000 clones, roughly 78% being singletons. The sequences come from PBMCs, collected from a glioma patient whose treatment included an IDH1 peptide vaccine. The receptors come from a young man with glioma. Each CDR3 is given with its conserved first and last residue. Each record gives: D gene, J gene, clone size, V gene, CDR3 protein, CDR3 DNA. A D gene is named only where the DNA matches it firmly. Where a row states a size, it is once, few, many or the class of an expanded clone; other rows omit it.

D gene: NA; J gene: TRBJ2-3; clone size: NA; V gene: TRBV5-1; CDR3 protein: CASSLAPRDTQYF; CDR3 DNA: TGCGCCAGCAGCTTGGCCCCCCGGGATACGCAGTATTTT
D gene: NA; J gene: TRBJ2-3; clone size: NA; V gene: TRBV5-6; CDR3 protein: CASSPRPGTRLTQYF; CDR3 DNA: TGTGCCAGCAGCCCCCGCCCGGGGACGCGGTTAACGCAGTATTTT
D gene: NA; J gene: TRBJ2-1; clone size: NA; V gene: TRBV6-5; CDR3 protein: CASNILGVLNEQFF; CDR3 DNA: TGTGCCAGCAACATTTTGGGGGTTCTCAATGAGCAGTTCTTC
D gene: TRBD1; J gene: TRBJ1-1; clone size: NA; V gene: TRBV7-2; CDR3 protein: CASSLASGGMNTEAFF; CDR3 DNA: TGTGCCAGCAGCTTAGCGTCAGGGGGAATGAACACTGAAGCTTTCTTT
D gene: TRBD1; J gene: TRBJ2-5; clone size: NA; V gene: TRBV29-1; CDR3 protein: CSVEETPDRAQETQYF; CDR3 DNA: TGCAGCGTTGAAGAGACCCCTGACAGGGCCCAAGAGACCCAGTACTTC
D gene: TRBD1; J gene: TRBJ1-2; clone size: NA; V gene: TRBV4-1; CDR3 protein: CASSQGTGNNYGYTF; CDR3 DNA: TGCGCCAGCAGCCAAGGGACAGGGAACAACTATGGCTACACCTTC
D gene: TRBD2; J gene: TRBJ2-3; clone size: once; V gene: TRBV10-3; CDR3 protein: CAITRTSGVGDTQYF; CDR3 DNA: TGTGCCATCACCCGGACTAGCGGGGTAGGAGATACGCAGTATTTT
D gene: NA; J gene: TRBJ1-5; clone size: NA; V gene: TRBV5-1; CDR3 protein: CASSLGSGGQANQPQHF; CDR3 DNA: TGCGCCAGCAGCTTGGGGAGTGGGGGCCAGGCCAATCAGCCCCAGCATTTT
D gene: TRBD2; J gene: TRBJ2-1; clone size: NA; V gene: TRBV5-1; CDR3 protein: CASRTGLAGDNEQFF; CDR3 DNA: TGCGCCAGCAGAACGGGACTAGCGGGGGACAATGAGCAGTTCTTC
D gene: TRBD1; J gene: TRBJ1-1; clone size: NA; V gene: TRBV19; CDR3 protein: CASSIARGRGTDTEAFF; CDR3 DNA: TGTGCCAGTAGTATAGCCAGGGGGCGTGGAACCGACACTGAAGCTTTCTTT
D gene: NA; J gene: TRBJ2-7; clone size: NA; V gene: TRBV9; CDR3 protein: CASSRDTSEQYF; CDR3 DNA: TGTGCCAGCAGCCGGGATACCAGCGAGCAGTACTTC
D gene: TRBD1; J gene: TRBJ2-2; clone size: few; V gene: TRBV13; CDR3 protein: CASSYRDSNTGELFF; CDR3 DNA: TGTGCCAGCAGCTACCGGGACAGCAACACCGGGGAGCTGTTTTTT
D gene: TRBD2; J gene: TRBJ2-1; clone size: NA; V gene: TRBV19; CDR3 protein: CASSPTSGRASEQFF; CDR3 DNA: TGTGCCAGTAGTCCCACTAGCGGGAGGGCTAGTGAGCAGTTCTTC
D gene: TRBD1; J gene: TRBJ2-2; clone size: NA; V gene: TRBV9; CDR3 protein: CASSVTGGNTGELFF; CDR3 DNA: TGTGCCAGCAGCGTGACAGGGGGCAACACCGGGGAGCTGTTTTTT
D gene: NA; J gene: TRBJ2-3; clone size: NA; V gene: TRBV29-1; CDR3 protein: CSVEFTDTQYF; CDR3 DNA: TGCAGCGTTGAATTCACAGATACGCAGTATTTT
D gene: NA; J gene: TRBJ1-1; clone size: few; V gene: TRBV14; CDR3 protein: CASSPTALNTEAFF; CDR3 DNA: TGTGCCAGCAGCCCGACAGCTTTGAACACTGAAGCTTTCTTT
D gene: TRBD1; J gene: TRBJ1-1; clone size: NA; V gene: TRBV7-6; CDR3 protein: CASSKEIGGEFERAFF; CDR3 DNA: TGTGCCAGCAGCAAAGAGATAGGGGGCGAATTCGAGCGAGCTTTCTTT
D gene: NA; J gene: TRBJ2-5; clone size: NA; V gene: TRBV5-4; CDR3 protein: CASSLQLQETQYF; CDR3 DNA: TGTGCCAGCAGCTTACAGCTCCAAGAGACCCAGTACTTC
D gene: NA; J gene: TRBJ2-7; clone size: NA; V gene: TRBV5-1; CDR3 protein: CASSLGRGSSYEQYF; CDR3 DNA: TGCGCCAGCAGCTTGGGCCGGGGGAGCTCCTACGAGCAGTACTTC
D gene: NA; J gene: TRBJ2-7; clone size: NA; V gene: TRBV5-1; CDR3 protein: CASSLLLGAYEQYF; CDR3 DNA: TGCGCCAGCAGCTTGTTATTGGGGGCCTACGAGCAGTACTTC
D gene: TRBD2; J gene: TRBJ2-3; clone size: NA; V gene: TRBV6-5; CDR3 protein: CASSGLGSSDTQYF; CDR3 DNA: TGTGCCAGTTCGGGACTAGGGTCTTCAGATACGCAGTATTTT
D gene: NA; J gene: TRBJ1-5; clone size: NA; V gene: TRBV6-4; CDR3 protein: CASSEGSNGNQPQHF; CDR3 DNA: TGTGCCAGCAGTGAAGGGAGTAATGGCAATCAGCCCCAGCATTTT
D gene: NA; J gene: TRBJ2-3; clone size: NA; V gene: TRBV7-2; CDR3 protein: CASSPSTDTQYF; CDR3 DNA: TGTGCCAGCAGCCCTTCCACAGATACGCAGTATTTT
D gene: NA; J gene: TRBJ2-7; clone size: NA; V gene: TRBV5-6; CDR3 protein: CASSLFGSSYEQYF; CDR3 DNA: TGTGCCAGCAGCTTGTTCGGGAGCTCCTACGAGCAGTACTTC
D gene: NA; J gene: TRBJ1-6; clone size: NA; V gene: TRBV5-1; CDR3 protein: CASSLEDSYNSPLHF; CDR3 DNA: TGCGCCAGCAGCTTGGAGGACAGTTATAATTCACCCCTCCACTTT
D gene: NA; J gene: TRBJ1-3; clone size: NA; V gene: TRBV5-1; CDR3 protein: CASSLEAGRNTIYF; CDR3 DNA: TGCGCCAGCAGCTTGGAAGCGGGTCGCAACACCATATATTTT
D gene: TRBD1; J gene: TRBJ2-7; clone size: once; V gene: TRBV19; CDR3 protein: CASSYHRDRGGEEQYF; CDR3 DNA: TGTGCCAGTAGTTATCATCGAGACAGGGGAGGTGAAGAGCAGTACTTC
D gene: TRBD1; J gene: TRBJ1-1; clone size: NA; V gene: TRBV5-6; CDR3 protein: CASSLWWKGAVDTEAFF; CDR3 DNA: TGTGCCAGCAGCTTGTGGTGGAAGGGGGCAGTGGACACTGAAGCTTTCTTT
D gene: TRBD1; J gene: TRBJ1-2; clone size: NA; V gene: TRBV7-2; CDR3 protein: CASSLMDDRALGGYTF; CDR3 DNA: TGTGCCAGCAGCTTAATGGATGACAGGGCTTTGGGTGGCTACACCTTC
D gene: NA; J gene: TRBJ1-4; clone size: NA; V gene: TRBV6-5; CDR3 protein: CASSYSIGEKLFF; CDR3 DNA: TGTGCCAGCAGTTACTCTATCGGGGAAAAACTGTTTTTT